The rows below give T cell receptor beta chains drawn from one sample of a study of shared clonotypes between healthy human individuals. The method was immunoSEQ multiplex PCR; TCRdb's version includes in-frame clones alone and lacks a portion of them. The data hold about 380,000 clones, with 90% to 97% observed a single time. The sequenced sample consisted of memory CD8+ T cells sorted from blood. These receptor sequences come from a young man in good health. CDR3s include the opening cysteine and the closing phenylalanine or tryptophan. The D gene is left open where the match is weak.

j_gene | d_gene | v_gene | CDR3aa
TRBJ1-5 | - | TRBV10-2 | CASSESGRPQHF
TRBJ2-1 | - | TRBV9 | CASSVDSGSSYNEQFF
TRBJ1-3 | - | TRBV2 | CASRQQGVGNTIYF
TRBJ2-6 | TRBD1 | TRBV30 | CAWSVDRGGANVLTF
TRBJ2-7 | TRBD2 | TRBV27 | CASSLKPAGVYEQYF
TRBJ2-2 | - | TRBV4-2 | CASSQYSTGELFF
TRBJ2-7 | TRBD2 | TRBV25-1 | CASSGTSSYEQYF
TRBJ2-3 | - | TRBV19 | CASMWLDTQYF
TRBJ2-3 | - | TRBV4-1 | CASSQLTGTDTQYF
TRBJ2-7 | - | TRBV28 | CASSLIGPPEEQYF
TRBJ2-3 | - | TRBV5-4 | CASSLGPTDTQYF
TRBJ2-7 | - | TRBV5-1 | CASSLGHEQYF
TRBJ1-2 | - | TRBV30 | CAWSLTPNLYGYTF
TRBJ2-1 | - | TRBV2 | CATLGLHQGNEQFF
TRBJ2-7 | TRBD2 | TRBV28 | CASSFYLAGSYEQYF
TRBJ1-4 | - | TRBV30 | CAWSWYTSGEKLFF
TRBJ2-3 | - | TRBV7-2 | CASSLVAASTDTQYF
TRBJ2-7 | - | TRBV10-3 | CAAQVGMYEQYF
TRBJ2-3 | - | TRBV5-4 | CASSLAGVTTDTQYF
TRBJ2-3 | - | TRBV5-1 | CASSLWEADTDTQYF
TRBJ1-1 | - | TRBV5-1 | CASSLARNTEAFF
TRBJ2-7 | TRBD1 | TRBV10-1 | CASSESGQLEQYF
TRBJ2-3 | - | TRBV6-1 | CATRTPATDTQYF
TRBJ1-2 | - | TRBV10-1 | CASSDHSTNYGYTF
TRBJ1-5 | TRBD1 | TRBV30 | CAWSSYRGTRSNQPQHF
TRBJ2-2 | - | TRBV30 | CAWRPGELFF
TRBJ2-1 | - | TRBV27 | CASSPVSGSSYNEQFF
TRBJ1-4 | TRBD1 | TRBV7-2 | CASSLYPGQRVNEKLFF
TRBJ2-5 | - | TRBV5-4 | CASSLGGGAYQETQYF
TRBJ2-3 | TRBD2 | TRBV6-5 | CASSWGLAGDTQYF
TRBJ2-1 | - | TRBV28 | CASSLQVSYNEQFF
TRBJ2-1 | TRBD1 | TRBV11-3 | CARGQGSYNEQFF
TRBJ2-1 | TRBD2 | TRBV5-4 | CASSLAGGNEQFF
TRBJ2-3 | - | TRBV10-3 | CAISGGSTDTQYF
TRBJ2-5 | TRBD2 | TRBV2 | CASSEALAGRTQYF
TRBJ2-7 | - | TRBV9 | CASSDPNSYEQYF
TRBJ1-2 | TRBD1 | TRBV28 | CASSITKGARGGYTF